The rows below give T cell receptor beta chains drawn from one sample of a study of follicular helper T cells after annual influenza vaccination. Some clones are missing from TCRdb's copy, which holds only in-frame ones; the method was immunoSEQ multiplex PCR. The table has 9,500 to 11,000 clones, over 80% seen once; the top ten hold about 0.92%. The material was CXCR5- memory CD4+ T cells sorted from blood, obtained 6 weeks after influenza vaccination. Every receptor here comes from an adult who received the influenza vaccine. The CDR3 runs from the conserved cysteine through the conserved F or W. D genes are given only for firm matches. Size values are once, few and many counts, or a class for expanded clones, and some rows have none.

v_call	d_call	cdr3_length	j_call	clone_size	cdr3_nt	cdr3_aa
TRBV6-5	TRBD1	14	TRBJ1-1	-	TGTGCCAGCAGCCTCAGGGGGCGAAGCACTGAAGCTTTCTTT	CASSLRGRSTEAFF
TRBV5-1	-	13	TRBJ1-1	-	TGCGCCAGCAGCTTGTCGCAAAACACTGAAGCTTTCTTT	CASSLSQNTEAFF
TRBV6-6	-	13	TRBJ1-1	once	TGTGCCAGCAGACGACAGCCGAACACTGAAGCTTTCTTT	CASRRQPNTEAFF
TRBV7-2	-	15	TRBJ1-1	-	TGTGCCAGCAGAAGAGGCGCACGGGTGGACACTGAAGCTTTCTTT	CASRRGARVDTEAFF
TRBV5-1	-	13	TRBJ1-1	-	TGCGCCAGCAGCTTGGCCGGAGGCGCTGAAGCTTTCTTT	CASSLAGGAEAFF
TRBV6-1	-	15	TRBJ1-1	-	TGTGCCAGCAGGCCTGGGGCCCACCGGAACACTGAAGCTTTCTTT	CASRPGAHRNTEAFF
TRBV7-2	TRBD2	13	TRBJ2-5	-	TGTGCCAGCAGCTCGCGGGAGTCTGGGACCCAGTACTTC	CASSSRESGTQYF
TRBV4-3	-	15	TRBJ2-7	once	TGCGCCAGCAGCCAAGATCCAGGGCAACCCTACGAGCAGTACTTC	CASSQDPGQPYEQYF
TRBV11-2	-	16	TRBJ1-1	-	TGTGCCAGCAGCTTAGAGTTCGGAGCTAAGAACACTGAAGCTTTCTTT	CASSLEFGAKNTEAFF
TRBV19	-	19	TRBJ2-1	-	TGTGCCAGTAGTATAGGGGCAGGCGGACGGATTGGTTACAACAATGAGCAGTTCTTC	CASSIGAGGRIGYNNEQFF